Following are 4 T cell receptor beta chains from one sample sequenced in a study of blood T cell repertoires in COVID-19. Repertoires were generated with immunoSEQ multiplex PCR, while TCRdb's copy carries only in-frame clones and drops some. Of approximately 100,000 clones detected, about 92% appear once; the ten largest clones hold about 15%. What was sequenced was peripheral blood. These receptors were taken from a woman at least 80 years old in a cohort sampled during active COVID-19.

The CDR3, as DNA: TGTGCCAGCAGCCCGAGGACAAGAACCTACGAGCAGTACTTC. This sequence encodes CASSPRTRTYEQYF. J is TRBJ2-7 and V is TRBV7-2, with a weak D call TRBD1 (5 bases). This CDR3 region has 14 residues. The germline CDR1 and CDR2 sequences are SGHTA and FQGNSA. Trimming pared 5 bases from V and 2 bases from J, leaving 13 bases between. Supplemented by reference TRBV7-2 and TRBJ2-7, the full variable domain reads GAGVSQSPSNKVTEKGKDVELRCDPISGHTALYWYRQSLGQGLEFLIYFQGNSAPDKSGLPSDRFSAERTGGSVSTLTIQRTQQEDSAVYLCASSPRTRTYEQYFGPGTRLTVT.

The V and J genes are TRBV5-1 and TRBJ2-5, with 8 bases matching TRBD2. V lost 4 bases and J lost 1; bases outside the gene matches: 21. CDR1 SGHRS and CDR2 YFSETQ come from the germline V gene. The CDR3 extends over 20 amino acids. The CDR3 DNA reads TGCGCCAGCAGCAACCCCCGTGGGCGCGGGGGGAATACTCCCCAAGAGACCCAGTACTTC. Amino acids: CASSNPRGRGGNTPQETQYF.

The chain employs TRBV3-1 (or the pseudogene TRBV3-2) and TRBJ2-1, with TRBD2 matching 12 bases. CDR3 length: 15 residues. In germline, CDR1 is LGHDT, CDR2 YNNKEL (reference sequence). V dropped 4 bases and J dropped 5; count of bases not matched to a gene: 3. The CDR3 reads CASSPSGGADNEQFF. The CDR3 DNA is TGTGCCAGCAGCCCTAGCGGGGGGGCTGACAATGAGCAGTTCTTC.

In this sample, this clone turned up once. This rearrangement joins TRBV18 to TRBJ1-2, with 8 bases identical to TRBD1. Looked up from germline, CDR1 is KGHSH and CDR2 is LQKENI. V shed 5 bases, J shed 4 bases, and the junction held 3 bases outside the gene matches. This CDR3 has 13 residues. The CDR3 nucleotides read TGTGCCAGCTCATCCGGACAGGGCTATGGCTACACCTTC. The encoded protein is CASSSGQGYGYTF.